This passage covers 8 T cell receptor beta chains from one sample sequenced in a study of cytomegalovirus exposure and HLA in healthy donors. 60 Vbeta and 13 Jbeta primers were used in PCR. Data came from immunoSEQ multiplex PCR; TCRdb stores just in-frame clones and leaves some out. Of fewer than 250,000 clones listed, roughly four fifths are singletons. Material: PBMCs. The receptors come from a man between 18 and 35 years old in good health and CMV-seronegative.

The rearrangement uses TRBV7-9 and TRBJ2-7; 7 nucleotides line up with TRBD1. After removal of 4 bases from V and 2 bases from J, the junction contained 5 bases not matched to a gene. The CDR3 totals 14 residues. Germline V CDR1 and CDR2: SEHNR, FQNEAQ (reference sequence). DNA of the CDR3: TGTGCCAGCAGCTCTAACAGGGGAACCTACGAGCAGTACTTC. It is translated as CASSSNRGTYEQYF.

The chain has TRBV4-3 and TRBJ1-1; D is unclear. The CDR3 contains 15 residues. V lost 7 bases, J lost 1 base, and 16 bases lay in between. The V gene's germline CDR1 is LGHNA and CDR2 YSLEER. In nucleotides, the CDR3 is TGCGCCAGCACCACAAGTGCCCAGGCGAACACTGAAGCTTTCTTT. The encoded protein is CASTTSAQANTEAFF.

The V and J genes are TRBV5-4 and TRBJ2-2, with 9 bases lining up with TRBD2. With 4 bases clipped from V and 5 bases from J, the junction kept 6 bases outside the gene matches. The V gene's germline CDR1 is SGHNT and CDR2 YYREEE (reference sequence). The CDR3 consists of 15 residues. This CDR3 is CASSGGGERTGELFF. CDR3 coding DNA: TGTGCCAGCAGCGGCGGGGGGGAGAGGACCGGGGAGCTGTTTTTT.

V gene TRBV10-3 combines with J gene TRBJ2-1; D possibly corresponds to TRBD2 (5 bases). V lost 3 bases, J lost 7 bases, and 13 bases lay in between. CDR1 ENHRY and CDR2 SYGVKD come from the germline V gene. The CDR3 sequence is 14 residues long. CDR3 residues: CAISDGTPGNEQFF. The DNA for the CDR3 is TGTGCCATCAGTGATGGAACCCCGGGGAATGAGCAGTTCTTC.

This rearrangement joins TRBV6-1 to TRBJ2-5; 8 nucleotides line up with TRBD2. The trim removed 6 bases at V and 2 bases at J, leaving 8 bases unmatched. Germline V CDR1 and CDR2: MNHNS, SASEGT. This CDR3 contains 15 residues. CDR3 in DNA: TGTGCCAGCAGGTCCGCGGGGGGAGTACAAGAGACCCAGTACTTC. The encoded protein is CASRSAGGVQETQYF.

This chain uses TRBV6-1 with TRBJ1-5, with TRBD1 identical over 10 bases. V shed 8 bases and J 5 bases; nucleotides not matched to a gene: 9. This CDR3 has 15 amino acids. Germline-derived CDR1 and CDR2 are MNHNS and SASEGT. CDR3 nucleotide sequence: TGTGCCAGCGTGGGGACAGGGGCGAGTCATCAGCCCCAGCATTTT. The encoded protein is CASVGTGASHQPQHF.

CDR3 protein: CASCTGTANSEAFF. The CDR3 DNA follows: TGTGCCAGTTGCACCGGGACAGCCAATTCTGAAGCTTTCTTT. The chain is built from TRBV19 and TRBJ1-1; 7 nucleotides agree with TRBD1. Germline values: CDR1 LNHDA, CDR2 SQIVND (reference sequence). The V segment lost 8 bases and the J segment 6 bases; nucleotides outside the gene matches: 12. The CDR3 length is 14 residues.

The chain couples TRBV28 to TRBJ2-1; 8 nucleotides match TRBD1. The CDR3 has 15 amino acids. J was trimmed by 8 bases and V by 2 bases; bases with no gene match: 8. Germline-derived CDR1 and CDR2 are MDHEN and SYDVKM. CDR3 protein: CASSLEDRVLHEQFF. DNA for the CDR3: TGTGCCAGCAGTTTAGAGGACAGGGTGTTGCATGAGCAGTTCTTC. Complete variable domain (other parts from reference TRBV28 and TRBJ2-1): DVKVTQSSRYLVKRTGEKVFLECVQDMDHENMFWYRQDPGLGLRLIYFSYDVKMKEKGDIPEGYSVSREKKERFSLILESASTNQTSMYLCASSLEDRVLHEQFFGPGTRLTVL.